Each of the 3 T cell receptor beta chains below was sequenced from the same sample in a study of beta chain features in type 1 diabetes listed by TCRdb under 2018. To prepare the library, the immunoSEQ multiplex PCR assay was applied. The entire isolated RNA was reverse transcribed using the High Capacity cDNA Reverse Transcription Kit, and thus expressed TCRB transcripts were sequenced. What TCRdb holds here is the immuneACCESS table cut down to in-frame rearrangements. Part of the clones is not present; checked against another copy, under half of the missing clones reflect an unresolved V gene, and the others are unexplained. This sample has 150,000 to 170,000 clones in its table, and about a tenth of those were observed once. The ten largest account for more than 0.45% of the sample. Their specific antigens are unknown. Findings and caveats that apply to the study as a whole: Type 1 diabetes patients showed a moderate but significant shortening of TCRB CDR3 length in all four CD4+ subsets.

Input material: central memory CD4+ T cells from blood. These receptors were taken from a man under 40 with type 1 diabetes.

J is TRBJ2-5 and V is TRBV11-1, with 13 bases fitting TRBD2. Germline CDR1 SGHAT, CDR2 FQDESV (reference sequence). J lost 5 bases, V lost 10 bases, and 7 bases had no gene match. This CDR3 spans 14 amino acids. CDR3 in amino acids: CATGLAGAPETQYF. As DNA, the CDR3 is TGTGCCACCGGACTAGCGGGAGCCCCTGAGACCCAGTACTTC. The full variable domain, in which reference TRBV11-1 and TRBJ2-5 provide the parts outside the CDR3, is EAEVAQSPRYKITEKSQAVAFWCDPISGHATLYWYRQILGQGPELLVQFQDESVVDDSQLPKDRFSAERLKGVDSTLKIQPAELGDSAMYLCATGLAGAPETQYFGPGTRLLVL.

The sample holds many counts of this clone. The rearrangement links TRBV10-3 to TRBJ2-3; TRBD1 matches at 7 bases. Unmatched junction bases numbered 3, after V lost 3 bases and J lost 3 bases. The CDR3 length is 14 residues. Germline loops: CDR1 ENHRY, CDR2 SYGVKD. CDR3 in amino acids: CAISDKGATDTQYF. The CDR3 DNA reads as TGTGCCATCAGTGATAAGGGGGCTACAGATACGCAGTATTTT.

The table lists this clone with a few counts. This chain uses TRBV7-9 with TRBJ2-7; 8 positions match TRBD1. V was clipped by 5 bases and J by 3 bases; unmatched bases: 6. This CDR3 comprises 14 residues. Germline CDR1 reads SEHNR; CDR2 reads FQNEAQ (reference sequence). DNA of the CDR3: TGTGCCAGCAGCGGGCGACAGGGGCGCTACGAGCAGTACTTC. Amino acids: CASSGRQGRYEQYF.